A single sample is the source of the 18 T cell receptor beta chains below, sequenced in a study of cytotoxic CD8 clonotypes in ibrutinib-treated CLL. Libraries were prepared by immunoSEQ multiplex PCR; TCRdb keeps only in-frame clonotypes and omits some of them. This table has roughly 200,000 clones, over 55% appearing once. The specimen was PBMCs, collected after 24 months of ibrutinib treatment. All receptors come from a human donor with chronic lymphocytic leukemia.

The CDR3 is CASSVTGVGTDTQYF. CDR3 sequence (DNA): TGTGCCAGTAGTGTAACAGGGGTAGGCACAGATACGCAGTATTTT. The chain is built from TRBV19 and TRBJ2-3, with 7 bases lining up with TRBD1. Germline V gene data show CDR1 as LNHDA and CDR2 as SQIVND (reference sequence). The CDR3 spans 15 residues. The V gene end was trimmed by 5 bases and the J gene end by 1 base; junction bases not matched to a gene: 6.

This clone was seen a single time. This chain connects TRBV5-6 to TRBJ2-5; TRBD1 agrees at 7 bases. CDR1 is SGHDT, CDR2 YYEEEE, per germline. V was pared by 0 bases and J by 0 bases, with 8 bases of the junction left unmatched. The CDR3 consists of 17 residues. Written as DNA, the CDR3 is TGTGCCAGCAGCTTGGGTGGGGGACAGTTCTACCAAGAGACCCAGTACTTC. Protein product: CASSLGGGQFYQETQYF. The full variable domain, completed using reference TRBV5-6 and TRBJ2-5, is DAGVTQSPTHLIKTRGQQVTLRCSPKSGHDTVSWYQQALGQGPQFIFQYYEEEERQRGNFPDRFSGHQFPNYSSELNVNALLLGDSALYLCASSLGGGQFYQETQYFGPGTRLLVL.

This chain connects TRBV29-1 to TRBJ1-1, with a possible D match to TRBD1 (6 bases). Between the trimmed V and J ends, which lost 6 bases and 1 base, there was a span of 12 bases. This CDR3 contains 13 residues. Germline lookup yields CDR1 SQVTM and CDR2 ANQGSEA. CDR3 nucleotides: TGCAGCGTCTACCGGACAGCGAACACTGAAGCTTTCTTT. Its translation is CSVYRTANTEAFF.

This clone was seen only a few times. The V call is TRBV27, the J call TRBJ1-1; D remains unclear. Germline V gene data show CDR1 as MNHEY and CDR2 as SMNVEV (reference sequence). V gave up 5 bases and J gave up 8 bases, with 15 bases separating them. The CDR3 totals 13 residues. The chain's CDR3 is CASSPSIGLEAFF. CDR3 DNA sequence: TGTGCCAGCAGTCCCAGCATAGGGCTAGAAGCTTTCTTT.

CDR3 nucleotide sequence: TGTGCCAGCAGCGTCGCAGTTGGGGAGGGAAACCAGTACTTC. Its protein is CASSVAVGEGNQYF. This rearrangement joins TRBV9 to TRBJ2-5; TRBD2 matches at 7 bases. The trim removed 2 bases at V and 10 bases at J, leaving 11 bases unmatched. This CDR3 contains 14 residues. The germline CDR1 and CDR2 sequences are SGDLS and YYNGEE.

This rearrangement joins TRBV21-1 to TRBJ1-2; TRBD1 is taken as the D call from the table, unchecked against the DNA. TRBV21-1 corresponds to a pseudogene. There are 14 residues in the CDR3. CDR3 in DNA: TGTGCCAGCAGCAAAGGGGACAGGGGTTATGGCTACACCTTC. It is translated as CASSKGDRGYGYTF.

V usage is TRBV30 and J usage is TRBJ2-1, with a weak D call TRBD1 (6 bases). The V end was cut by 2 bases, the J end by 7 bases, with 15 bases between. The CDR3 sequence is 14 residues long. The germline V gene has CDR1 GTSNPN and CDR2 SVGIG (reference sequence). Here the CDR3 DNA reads TGTGCCTGGAGTAGAAGGACAGAACTTAATGAGCAGTTCTTC. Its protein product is CAWSRRTELNEQFF. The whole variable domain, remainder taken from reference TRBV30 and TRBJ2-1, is SQTIHQWPATLVQPVGSPLSLECTVEGTSNPNLYWYRQAAGRGLQLLFYSVGIGQISSEVPQNLSASRPQDRQFILSSKKLLLSDSGFYLCAWSRRTELNEQFFGPGTRLTVL.

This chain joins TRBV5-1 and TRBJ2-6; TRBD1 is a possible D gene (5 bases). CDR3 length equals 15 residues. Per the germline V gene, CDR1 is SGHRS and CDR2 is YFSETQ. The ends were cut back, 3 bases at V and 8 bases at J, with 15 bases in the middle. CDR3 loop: CASSSQGDPTNVLTF. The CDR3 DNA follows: TGCGCCAGCAGCTCCCAGGGCGATCCAACCAACGTCCTGACTTTC.

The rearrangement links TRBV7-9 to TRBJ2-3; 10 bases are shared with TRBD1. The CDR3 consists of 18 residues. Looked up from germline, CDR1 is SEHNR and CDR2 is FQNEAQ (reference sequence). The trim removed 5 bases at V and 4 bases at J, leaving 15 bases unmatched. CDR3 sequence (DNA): TGTGCCAGCAGCCCGATCGGGTCCGCGACAGGGGGCCCAGATACGCAGTATTTT. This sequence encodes CASSPIGSATGGPDTQYF. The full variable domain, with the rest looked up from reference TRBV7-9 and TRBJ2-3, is DTGVSQNPRHKITKRGQNVTFRCDPISEHNRLYWYRQTLGQGPEFLTYFQNEAQLEKSRLLSDRFSAERPKGSFSTLEIQRTEQGDSAMYLCASSPIGSATGGPDTQYFGPGTRLTVL.

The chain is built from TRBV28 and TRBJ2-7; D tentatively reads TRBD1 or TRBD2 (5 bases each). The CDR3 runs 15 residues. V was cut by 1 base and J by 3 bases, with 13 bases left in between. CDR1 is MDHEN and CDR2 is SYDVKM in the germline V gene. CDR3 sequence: CASSLSRDGYYEQYF. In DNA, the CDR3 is TGTGCCAGCAGTTTATCTCGGGACGGATACTACGAGCAGTACTTC.

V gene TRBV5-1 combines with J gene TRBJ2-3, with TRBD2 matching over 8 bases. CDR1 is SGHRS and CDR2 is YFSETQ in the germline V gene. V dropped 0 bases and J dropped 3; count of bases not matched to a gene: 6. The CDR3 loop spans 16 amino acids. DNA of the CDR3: TGCGCCAGCAGCTTGGCTCGGGCGGGAGGAACAGATACGCAGTATTTT. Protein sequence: CASSLARAGGTDTQYF.

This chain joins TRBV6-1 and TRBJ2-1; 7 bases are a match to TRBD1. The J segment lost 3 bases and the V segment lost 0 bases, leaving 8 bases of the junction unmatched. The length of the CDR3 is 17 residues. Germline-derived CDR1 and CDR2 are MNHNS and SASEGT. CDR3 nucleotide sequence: TGTGCCAGCAGTGAAGCTTTATTACAGGGGTACTACAATGAGCAGTTCTTC. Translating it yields CASSEALLQGYYNEQFF.

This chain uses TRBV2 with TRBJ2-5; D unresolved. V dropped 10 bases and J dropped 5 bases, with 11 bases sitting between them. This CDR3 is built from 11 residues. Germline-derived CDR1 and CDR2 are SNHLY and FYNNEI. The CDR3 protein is CANLLGETQYF. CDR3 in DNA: TGTGCCAACCTCCTGGGGGAGACCCAGTACTTC.

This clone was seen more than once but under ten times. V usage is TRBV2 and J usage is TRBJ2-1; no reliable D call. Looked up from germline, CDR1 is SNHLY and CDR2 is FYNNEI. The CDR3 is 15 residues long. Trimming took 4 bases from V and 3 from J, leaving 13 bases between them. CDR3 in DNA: TGTGCCAGCAGTGTGGCTCCCTTAAACTACAATGAGCAGTTCTTC. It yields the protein CASSVAPLNYNEQFF.

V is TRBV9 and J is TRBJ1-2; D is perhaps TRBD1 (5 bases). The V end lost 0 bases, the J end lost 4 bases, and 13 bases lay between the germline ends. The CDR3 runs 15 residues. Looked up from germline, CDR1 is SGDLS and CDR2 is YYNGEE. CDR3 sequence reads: CASSVGPGRGYGYTF. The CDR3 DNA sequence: TGTGCCAGCAGCGTAGGCCCGGGAAGGGGCTATGGCTACACCTTC. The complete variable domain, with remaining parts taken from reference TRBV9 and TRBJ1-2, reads DSGVTQTPKHLITATGQRVTLRCSPRSGDLSVYWYQQSLDQGLQFLIQYYNGEERAKGNILERFSAQQFPDLHSELNLSSLELGDSALYFCASSVGPGRGYGYTFGSGTRLTVV.

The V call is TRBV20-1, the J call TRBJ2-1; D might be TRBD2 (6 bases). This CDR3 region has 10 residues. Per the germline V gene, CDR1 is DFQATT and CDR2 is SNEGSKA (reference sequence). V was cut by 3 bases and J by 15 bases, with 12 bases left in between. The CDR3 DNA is TGCAGTGCTAGCAGACTAGTTCCGTTCTTC. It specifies CSASRLVPFF.

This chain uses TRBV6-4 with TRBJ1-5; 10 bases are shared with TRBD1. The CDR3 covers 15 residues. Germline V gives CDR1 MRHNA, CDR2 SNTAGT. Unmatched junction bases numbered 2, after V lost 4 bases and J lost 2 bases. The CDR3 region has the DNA TGTGCCAGCAGTGCTGGACAGGGGGGCAATCAGCCCCAGCATTTT. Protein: CASSAGQGGNQPQHF.

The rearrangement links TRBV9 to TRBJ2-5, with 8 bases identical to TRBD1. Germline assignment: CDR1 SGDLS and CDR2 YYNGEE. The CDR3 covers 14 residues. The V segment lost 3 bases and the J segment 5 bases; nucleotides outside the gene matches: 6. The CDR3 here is CASSARTGMETQYF. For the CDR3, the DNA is TGTGCCAGCAGCGCACGGACAGGGATGGAGACCCAGTACTTC.